The 27 T cell receptor beta chains below all came from one sample that was sequenced in a study of cytomegalovirus exposure and HLA in healthy donors. Use of 60 Vbeta and 13 Jbeta primers characterized the PCR. Produced via immunoSEQ multiplex PCR; TCRdb's table is partial and in-frame only. The sample has 160,000 or so clones; roughly 80% are singletons. The specimen sequenced was PBMCs. The source is a man aged 45-65 years in good health and CMV-seropositive.

A single count supports this clone. The chain has TRBV7-3 and TRBJ2-2; TRBD2 aligns across 11 bases. J was trimmed by 4 bases and V by 5 bases; bases with no gene match: 6. Germline loops: CDR1 SGHTA, CDR2 FQGTGA. The CDR3 consists of 16 residues. CDR3 residues: CASSPLAGGITGELFF. The CDR3 DNA sequence: TGTGCCAGCAGCCCTCTAGCGGGAGGTATCACCGGGGAGCTGTTTTTT.

This clone was found a few times. The rearrangement links TRBV2 to TRBJ2-7, with D possibly matching TRBD1 (5 bases). CDR1 SNHLY and CDR2 FYNNEI come from the germline V gene. CDR3 size: 17 residues. Trimming stripped 4 bases from V and 2 bases from J, with 21 bases between. CDR3 amino acids: CASSVGLLTALAYEQYF. The CDR3 nucleotides are TGTGCCAGCAGTGTCGGGCTTTTGACAGCCCTAGCCTACGAGCAGTACTTC.

This clone has just one count. V is TRBV11-2 and J is TRBJ2-7; 10 positions match TRBD2. Trimming cost V 0 bases and J 3 bases; bases outside gene matches: 8. The germline V gene has CDR1 SGHAT and CDR2 FQNNGV. This CDR3 region has 17 residues. The CDR3 sequence: CASSLEVASGGYYEQYF. The CDR3 DNA is TGTGCCAGCAGCTTAGAGGTTGCTAGCGGGGGATACTACGAGCAGTACTTC.

On this clone itself: Other DNA sequences of this sample code for an identical CDR3. This chain uses TRBV6-5 with TRBJ2-5; 7 nucleotides agree with TRBD1. Germline lookup yields CDR1 MNHEY and CDR2 SVGAGI. This CDR3 is built from 14 residues. Trimming removed 5 bases from V and 2 bases from J; junction bases left unmatched: 5. The CDR3 loop reads CASSRTGQQETQYF. The CDR3 nucleotides are TGTGCCAGCAGTCGCACGGGACAGCAAGAGACCCAGTACTTC.

This chain joins TRBV7-7 and TRBJ1-6, with unresolved D. CDR1 SSHAT and CDR2 FNYEAQ come from the germline V gene (reference sequence). The V gene lost 1 base and the J gene lost 7 bases, with 8 bases spanning the gap. The CDR3 runs to 14 residues. As DNA, the CDR3 is TGTGCCAGCAGCTTAGGGGCAGAAAATTCACCCCTCCACTTT. Protein: CASSLGAENSPLHF. Together with reference TRBV7-7 and TRBJ1-6, the CDR3 gives the full variable domain: GAGVSQSPRYKVTKRGQDVTLRCDPISSHATLYWYQQALGQGPEFLTYFNYEAQPDKSGLPSDRFSAERPEGSISTLTIQRTEQRDSAMYRCASSLGAENSPLHFGNGTRLTVT.

This clone appeared a single time. The V and J genes are TRBV5-6 and TRBJ2-1, with D tentatively TRBD1 (5 bases). V lost 4 bases and J lost 6, with 17 bases in between. CDR1 is SGHDT and CDR2 is YYEEEE in the germline V gene. The CDR3 totals 15 residues. CDR3 in DNA: TGTGCCAGCAGCAATGTAGGGGCAGGGATCAATGAGCAGTTCTTC. Amino acids: CASSNVGAGINEQFF.

V usage is TRBV11-2 and J usage is TRBJ2-1; 8 bases are shared with TRBD1. CDR1 is SGHAT and CDR2 is FQNNGV in the germline V gene. The CDR3 has 16 residues. Losses at the gene ends were 1 base for V and 2 bases for J; bases not matched to a gene: 4. CDR3 protein: CASSLVGTGTYNEQFF. CDR3 sequence (DNA): TGTGCCAGCAGCTTAGTTGGGACAGGAACCTACAATGAGCAGTTCTTC.

The chain links TRBV9 to TRBJ1-6, with TRBD1 identical over 7 bases. In germline, CDR1 is SGDLS, CDR2 YYNGEE. This CDR3 region has 16 residues. V lost 4 bases to trimming and J lost 3 bases; unmatched junction nucleotides: 7. The CDR3 sequence: CASSPMWDSYNSPLHF. The CDR3 nucleotides read TGTGCCAGCAGCCCAATGTGGGACAGCTATAATTCACCCCTCCACTTT.

The chain combines TRBV27 with TRBJ2-1, with 8 bases lining up with TRBD1. Per the germline V gene, CDR1 is MNHEY and CDR2 is SMNVEV (reference sequence). Trimming at V came to 2 bases and at J to 2 bases, leaving 5 bases not matched to a gene. The CDR3 loop spans 16 amino acids. The CDR3 coding sequence is TGTGCCAGCAGTTTACTACGGGACAGGCCCTACAATGAGCAGTTCTTC. This encodes CASSLLRDRPYNEQFF.

This clone appeared a single time. The chain carries TRBV5-5 and TRBJ2-5; D unclear. This CDR3 contains 12 residues. V shed 1 base and J shed 3 bases, with 4 bases lying between them. Per germline, CDR1 SGHKS and CDR2 YYEKEE (reference sequence). CDR3 in DNA: TGTGCCAGCAGCTTGTCTGAAGAGACCCAGTACTTC. This encodes CASSLSEETQYF.

This clone has just a few counts. This chain joins TRBV5-1 and TRBJ2-3; possibly TRBD1 for D (6 bases). Trimming cost V 4 bases and J 0 bases, with 6 bases left between them. The CDR3 has 13 residues. CDR1 SGHRS and CDR2 YFSETQ come from the germline V gene. The CDR3 region is CASSQGSTDTQYF. The CDR3 region has the DNA TGCGCCAGCAGCCAGGGGAGCACAGATACGCAGTATTTT.

J is TRBJ1-2 and V is TRBV5-1; perhaps TRBD1 as D (6 bases). Per germline, CDR1 SGHRS and CDR2 YFSETQ. CDR3 length: 12 residues. V shed 4 bases and J shed 7 bases, with 11 bases lying between them. The CDR3 nucleotides read TGCGCCAGCAGCAACGGACAGATTGGCTACACCTTC. Translating gives CASSNGQIGYTF.

The chain combines TRBV5-1 with TRBJ2-2, with 9 bases fitting TRBD1. V dropped 4 bases and J dropped 5; count of bases not matched to a gene: 6. Germline CDR1 is SGHRS and CDR2 is YFSETQ. The length of the CDR3 is 15 residues. The CDR3 here is CASSPGTGLTGELFF. As DNA, the CDR3 is TGCGCCAGCAGCCCTGGGACAGGGTTGACCGGGGAGCTGTTTTTT.

The chain couples TRBV11-1 to TRBJ2-3; no definite D call. The CDR3 extends over 13 amino acids. V was cut by 5 bases and J by 2 bases, with 8 bases left in between. The germline V gene has CDR1 SGHAT and CDR2 FQDESV (reference sequence). CDR3 protein: CASSPLTTDTQYF. As DNA, the CDR3 is TGTGCCAGCAGCCCCCTAACCACAGATACGCAGTATTTT.

This sequence joins TRBV5-4 and TRBJ2-5; 11 bases map to TRBD2. J lost 5 bases, V lost 5 bases, and 11 bases had no gene match. The CDR3 covers 16 residues. The germline CDR1 and CDR2 sequences are SGHNT and YYREEE (reference sequence). The CDR3 sequence is CASSPTSGVMRETQYF. In DNA form, the CDR3 reads TGTGCCAGCAGTCCGACTAGCGGGGTCATGAGGGAGACCCAGTACTTC.

The chain joins TRBV23-1 to TRBJ2-1, with D maybe TRBD2 (5 bases). TRBV23-1 is marked as an open reading frame, function uncertain. The ends were cut back, 2 bases at V and 6 bases at J, with 17 bases in the middle. This CDR3 is built from 16 residues. Here the CDR3 reads CASSQRGSIGCNEQFF. DNA for the CDR3: TGCGCCAGCAGTCAAAGAGGGTCGATCGGGTGCAATGAGCAGTTCTTC.

This clone was observed once. This sequence joins TRBV5-4 and TRBJ1-6; 11 positions agree with TRBD1. Germline trimming cut 4 bases from V and 6 bases from J; bases unmatched to any gene: 6. The CDR3 has 16 amino acids. Germline values: CDR1 SGHNT, CDR2 YYREEE (reference sequence). CDR3 amino acids: CASSTGQGATNSPLHF. Here the CDR3 DNA reads TGTGCCAGCAGCACCGGACAGGGGGCGACTAATTCACCCCTCCACTTT. The full variable domain, its missing parts supplied by reference TRBV5-4 and TRBJ1-6, is ETGVTQSPTHLIKTRGQQVTLRCSSQSGHNTVSWYQQALGQGPQFIFQYYREEENGRGNFPPRFSGLQFPNYSSELNVNALELDDSALYLCASSTGQGATNSPLHFGNGTRLTVT.

The chain carries TRBV2 and TRBJ2-7; a weak D match, TRBD1 (8 bases). V lost 6 bases, J lost 4 bases, and 16 bases lay in between. The CDR3 runs 14 residues. Looked up from germline, CDR1 is SNHLY and CDR2 is FYNNEI. The CDR3 sequence is CASSTTGGGYEQYF. The CDR3 nucleotides read TGTGCCAGCAGCACAACAGGGGGGGGGTACGAGCAGTACTTC.

The chain has TRBV25-1 and TRBJ1-2, with 7 bases identical to TRBD1. There are 14 residues in the CDR3. Germline V gene lookup returns CDR1 MGHDK and CDR2 SYGVNS. After removal of 8 bases from V and 5 bases from J, the junction contained 11 bases not matched to a gene. DNA of the CDR3: TGTGCCAGCTACCACCCCGACAGGGAGTATGGCTACACCTTC. It translates to CASYHPDREYGYTF.

A few counts support this clone. V and J are TRBV6-5 and TRBJ2-5; D is possibly TRBD1 (6 bases). Germline V gives CDR1 MNHEY, CDR2 SVGAGI. V lost 4 bases, J lost 5 bases, and 17 bases lay in between. The CDR3 spans 15 residues. The CDR3 nucleotides are TGTGCCAGCAGTTTGGAGAACAGGGTGGGCGAGACCCAGTACTTC. Its translation is CASSLENRVGETQYF.

This clone was recorded a few times. CDR3 sequence reads: CASSELWGLTDTQYF. The CDR3 DNA sequence: TGTGCCAGCAGTGAATTGTGGGGCCTCACAGATACGCAGTATTTT. The chain recombines TRBV6-1 with TRBJ2-3; possible D gene TRBD1, 5 bases. V was shortened by 2 bases and J by 2 bases, with 11 bases between the two germline ends. The CDR3 totals 15 residues. CDR1 and CDR2 (germline): MNHNS, SASEGT.

In the case of this clone: Sequence at one end of the junction differs from germline and may be a read error. The V gene is TRBV7-7, the J gene TRBJ2-5, with 14 bases that match TRBD2. The J call may not be correct, given that the DNA end is closer to TRBJ2-7. CDR3 size: 18 residues. Germline CDR1 and CDR2: SSHAT and FNYEAQ (reference sequence). In nucleotides, the CDR3 is TGTGCTAGCAGCTTAGTGACCGGGACTAGCGGGAGCTCCTACGAGCAGTACTTC. This gives the protein CASSLVTGTSGSSYEQYF.

The genes are TRBV6-4 and TRBJ1-5; D might be TRBD1 (6 bases). The CDR3 has 15 amino acids. The germline CDR1 and CDR2 sequences are MRHNA and SNTAGT. V was trimmed by 0 bases and J by 5 bases, leaving 11 bases between them. CDR3 nucleotide sequence: TGTGCCAGCAGTGACTCGCCAGGGGCGCATCAGCCCCAGCATTTT. Translated: CASSDSPGAHQPQHF.

This rearrangement joins TRBV5-1 to TRBJ1-4; 7 bases match TRBD1. The CDR3 loop spans 15 amino acids. Germline trimming cut 4 bases from V and 8 bases from J; bases unmatched to any gene: 11. Germline V gene lookup returns CDR1 SGHRS and CDR2 YFSETQ. This CDR3 is CASSPRQGIREKLFF. In nucleotides, the CDR3 is TGCGCCAGCAGCCCAAGACAGGGTATACGGGAAAAACTGTTTTTT.

This chain connects TRBV4-1 to TRBJ2-7, with D perhaps TRBD1 (6 bases). Trimming left V 0 bases short and J 4 bases short, with 10 bases between. The CDR3 contains 14 residues. Germline CDR1 MGHRA, CDR2 YSYEKL. The CDR3 sequence: CASSQDKGGYEQYF. The CDR3 DNA follows: TGCGCCAGCAGCCAAGATAAAGGGGGATACGAGCAGTACTTC.

The chain carries TRBV9 and TRBJ1-6; D remains unclear. The CDR3 extends over 16 amino acids. With 4 bases removed from V and 13 bases from J, the gap between germline ends came to 24 bases. The V gene's germline CDR1 is SGDLS and CDR2 YYNGEE. The CDR3 region has the DNA TGTGCCAGCAGCCCCTCCCCGTTGACACTGGGTAATCCCCTCCACTTT. Protein sequence: CASSPSPLTLGNPLHF.

The V and J genes are TRBV19 and TRBJ2-2; unclear D gene. Trimming removed 3 bases at V and 2 bases at J, with 7 bases between. CDR1 and CDR2 (germline): LNHDA, SQIVND (reference sequence). CDR3 length: 14 amino acids. The CDR3 DNA reads as TGTGCCAGTAGTATGAACAGAAACACCGGGGAGCTGTTTTTT. Its translation is CASSMNRNTGELFF.